Each of the 21 T cell receptor beta chains below was sequenced from the same sample in a study of shared clonotypes between healthy human individuals. Generated by immunoSEQ multiplex PCR, the TCRdb table keeps only in-frame clones and is missing some. Found here are some 530,000 clones, around four fifths of them singletons; the top ten hold around 13%. The sample comprised PBMCs. The receptors derive from a woman between 40 and 55 years old in good health. Some clones in this sample may be carry-over from other donors' samples.

V gene TRBV5-6 combines with J gene TRBJ2-3; 9 bases match TRBD1. V lost 4 bases to trimming and J lost 0 bases; unmatched junction nucleotides: 9. Germline V gene sequence: CDR1 SGHDT, CDR2 YYEEEE. CDR3 length: 17 amino acids. The CDR3 loop reads CASSLDRGNPSTDTQYF. The CDR3 DNA is TGTGCCAGCAGCCTGGACAGGGGCAACCCAAGCACAGATACGCAGTATTTT.

The rearrangement links TRBV6-6 to TRBJ2-7; 8 bases align to TRBD1. Germline V gene lookup returns CDR1 MNHNY and CDR2 SVGAGI (reference sequence). The CDR3 has 15 residues. V trimming: 6 bases; J trimming: 3 bases; junction bases outside the gene matches: 10. CDR3 DNA: TGTGCCAGCAGGCCCCACGGGACAGGTAGCTACGAGCAGTACTTC. It codes for CASRPHGTGSYEQYF.

This clone has just a few counts. V gene TRBV18 combines with J gene TRBJ2-5, with 13 bases aligning to TRBD2. This CDR3 spans 15 amino acids. CDR1 is KGHSH, CDR2 LQKENI, per germline. V was clipped by 2 bases and J by 5 bases; unmatched bases: 2. This chain's CDR3 is CASSPGTSGTETQYF. DNA for the CDR3: TGTGCCAGCTCACCAGGGACTAGCGGGACGGAGACCCAGTACTTC.

The chain carries TRBV29-1 and TRBJ2-1, with D perhaps TRBD1 (6 bases). Germline V gives CDR1 SQVTM, CDR2 ANQGSEA. V was clipped by 7 bases and J by 4 bases, with 14 bases between them. This CDR3 comprises 13 residues. CDR3 nucleotide sequence: TGCAGCGGTATAGGACAGAGATACAATGAGCAGTTCTTC. This encodes CSGIGQRYNEQFF.

The chain recombines TRBV7-6 with TRBJ2-1; 8 bases are a match to TRBD2. CDR3 length: 13 residues. CDR1 SGHVS and CDR2 FNYEAQ come from the germline V gene. V gave up 4 bases and J gave up 11 bases; unmatched junction bases: 7. The CDR3 is CASSSLGGEKQFF. As DNA, the CDR3 is TGTGCCAGCAGCTCGCTCGGGGGGGAGAAGCAGTTCTTC.

The rearrangement links TRBV15 to TRBJ1-1; D uncertain. Germline V CDR1 and CDR2: LNHNV, YYDKDF (reference sequence). CDR3 length: 14 amino acids. Trimming took 1 base from V and 0 from J, leaving 6 bases between them. As DNA, the CDR3 is TGTGCCACCAGCAGAGTAACAATGAACACTGAAGCTTTCTTT. Translating gives CATSRVTMNTEAFF.

The chain carries TRBV28 and TRBJ2-7; 9 bases align to TRBD1. The CDR3 spans 15 residues. Per the germline V gene, CDR1 is MDHEN and CDR2 is SYDVKM. The V and J ends lost 6 bases and 1 base, in that order; junction bases with no gene match: 7. CDR3 nucleotide sequence: TGTGCCAGCAGACGCGCGGGACAGGGTTCCTACGAGCAGTACTTC. Translation gives CASRRAGQGSYEQYF. Filled out from reference TRBV28 and TRBJ2-7, the complete variable domain reads DVKVTQSSRYLVKRTGEKVFLECVQDMDHENMFWYRQDPGLGLRLIYFSYDVKMKEKGDIPEGYSVSREKKERFSLILESASTNQTSMYLCASRRAGQGSYEQYFGPGTRLTVT.

This clone appeared once. The chain combines TRBV6-1 with TRBJ1-1; D gene unclear. Germline assignment: CDR1 MNHNS and CDR2 SASEGT. This CDR3 region has 13 residues. Trimming took 4 bases from V and 0 from J, leaving 6 bases between them. The CDR3 reads CASSAGVNTEAFF. CDR3 in DNA: TGTGCCAGCAGTGCCGGCGTGAACACTGAAGCTTTCTTT.

The J gene is TRBJ1-4, the V gene TRBV19, with no clear D. Germline V gives CDR1 LNHDA, CDR2 SQIVND (reference sequence). CDR3 length equals 15 residues. Trimming stripped 6 bases from V and 0 bases from J, with 11 bases between. The CDR3 reads CASRLMSTTNEKLFF. The CDR3 coding sequence is TGTGCCAGTAGACTGATGTCCACAACTAATGAAAAACTGTTTTTT.

The rearrangement joins TRBV7-8 to TRBJ2-1, with D possibly being TRBD2 (6 bases). The length of the CDR3 is 16 residues. Germline CDR1 is SGHVS and CDR2 is FQNEAQ. Trimming took 5 bases from V and 6 from J, leaving 20 bases between them. As DNA, the CDR3 is TGTGCCAGCAGCCGCGGGGACGGTGGTGCTACCAATGAGCAGTTCTTC. It is translated as CASSRGDGGATNEQFF.

The V and J genes are TRBV28 and TRBJ1-4; 11 positions match TRBD1. This CDR3 contains 15 residues. Germline values: CDR1 MDHEN, CDR2 SYDVKM. The junction had 1 base not matched to a gene; V was cut back by 2 bases and J by 5 bases. The CDR3 DNA follows: TGTGCCAGCAGTTTAAGGACAGGGGGCAATGAAAAACTGTTTTTT. Encoded protein: CASSLRTGGNEKLFF. Variable domain in full (rest from reference TRBV28 and TRBJ1-4): DVKVTQSSRYLVKRTGEKVFLECVQDMDHENMFWYRQDPGLGLRLIYFSYDVKMKEKGDIPEGYSVSREKKERFSLILESASTNQTSMYLCASSLRTGGNEKLFFGSGTQLSVL.

This chain uses TRBV15 with TRBJ1-5, with unresolved D. Deletions cut 1 base from V and 3 bases from J, with 13 bases between. Per germline, CDR1 LNHNV and CDR2 YYDKDF (reference sequence). The CDR3 loop spans 16 amino acids. The CDR3 loop reads CATSRVGGQTNQPQHF. CDR3 in DNA: TGTGCCACCAGCAGAGTGGGTGGGCAGACCAATCAGCCCCAGCATTTT. Variable domain in full (rest from reference TRBV15 and TRBJ1-5): DAMVIQNPRYQVTQFGKPVTLSCSQTLNHNVMYWYQQKSSQAPKLLFHYYDKDFNNEADTPDNFQSRRPNTSFCFLDIRSPGLGDTAMYLCATSRVGGQTNQPQHFGDGTRLSIL.

A single count supports this clone. V is TRBV18 and J is TRBJ2-3, with TRBD2 matching over 9 bases. V shed 0 bases and J 5 bases; nucleotides not matched to a gene: 3. The CDR3 is 15 amino acids. CDR1 KGHSH and CDR2 LQKENI come from the germline V gene. CDR3 in amino acids: CASSPPSGSGDTQYF. DNA of the CDR3: TGTGCCAGCTCACCACCTAGCGGGAGTGGAGATACGCAGTATTTT.

This sequence joins TRBV28 and TRBJ2-1; D might be TRBD1 (6 bases). There are 16 residues in the CDR3. V lost 2 bases, J lost 4 bases, and 15 bases lay in between. Germline-derived CDR1 and CDR2 are MDHEN and SYDVKM. CDR3 nucleotides: TGTGCCAGCAGTTTAGGACAGCGAGGAGGATACAATGAGCAGTTCTTC. Translating it yields CASSLGQRGGYNEQFF.

The chain carries TRBV4-1 and TRBJ1-1, with D possibly matching TRBD1 (6 bases). V shed 5 bases and J shed 11 bases, with 24 bases lying between them. Germline loops: CDR1 MGHRA, CDR2 YSYEKL. The CDR3 length is 15 residues. The CDR3 nucleotides are TGCGCCAGCAGCTATCAGTTCCAGGGGACGCTAGCGGCTTTCTTT. Its translation: CASSYQFQGTLAAFF.

This clone was counted only a few times. V and J are TRBV11-2 and TRBJ1-4; no clear D gene. The CDR3 consists of 16 residues. V was clipped by 5 bases and J by 2 bases, with 15 bases between them. CDR1 SGHAT and CDR2 FQNNGV come from the germline V gene. The CDR3 spells CASSALVVGTNEKLFF. CDR3 in DNA: TGTGCCAGCAGCGCCCTTGTGGTTGGTACTAATGAAAAACTGTTTTTT.

The CDR3 reads CASSLTNQPQHF. The DNA of the CDR3 is TGTGCCAGCAGCTTAACGAATCAGCCCCAGCATTTT. The V and J genes are TRBV5-5 and TRBJ1-5; D is ambiguous. The V and J ends lost 2 bases and 4 bases respectively, with 4 bases between them. CDR1 is SGHKS and CDR2 is YYEKEE in the germline V gene (reference sequence). This CDR3 is built from 12 residues.

J is TRBJ2-1 and V is TRBV28; TRBD2 aligns across 7 bases. V lost 6 bases and J lost 9; bases outside the gene matches: 14. Looked up from germline, CDR1 is MDHEN and CDR2 is SYDVKM. CDR3 length: 15 amino acids. The CDR3 loop is CASRPRGGSLGEQFF. As DNA, the CDR3 is TGTGCCAGCAGGCCTCGGGGCGGGAGTCTTGGTGAGCAGTTCTTC.

The chain uses TRBV19 and TRBJ2-5, with TRBD1 matching 7 bases. Germline CDR1 LNHDA, CDR2 SQIVND (reference sequence). This CDR3 contains 15 residues. J gave up 7 bases and V 3 bases, and 11 bases lay outside the gene matches. The CDR3 nucleotides read TGTGCCAGTAGTATCTCCGGGACAGAGGGAATGACCCAGTACTTC. This translates into CASSISGTEGMTQYF.

As for this clone: Other DNA sequences in the sample encode the same CDR3. The chain uses TRBV5-1 and TRBJ2-6; D unresolved. Deletions cut 4 bases from V and 0 bases from J, with 5 bases between. This CDR3 region has 14 residues. Germline loops: CDR1 SGHRS, CDR2 YFSETQ. As DNA, the CDR3 is TGCGCCAGCAGCCTGGACTCTGGGGCCAACGTCCTGACTTTC. It yields the protein CASSLDSGANVLTF. The full variable domain, completed using reference TRBV5-1 and TRBJ2-6, is KAGVTQTPRYLIKTRGQQVTLSCSPISGHRSVSWYQQTPGQGLQFLFEYFSETQRNKGNFPGRFSGRQFSNSRSEMNVSTLELGDSALYLCASSLDSGANVLTFGAGSRLTVL.

The DNA of the CDR3 is TGTGCCAGTACAGCGGGAGGGCCATACAATGAGCAGTTCTTC. Amino acids: CASTAGGPYNEQFF. V gene TRBV19 combines with J gene TRBJ2-1; TRBD2 aligns across 10 bases. The CDR3 has 14 residues. Germline-derived CDR1 and CDR2 are LNHDA and SQIVND (reference sequence). The V segment lost 7 bases and the J segment 4 bases; nucleotides outside the gene matches: 4.